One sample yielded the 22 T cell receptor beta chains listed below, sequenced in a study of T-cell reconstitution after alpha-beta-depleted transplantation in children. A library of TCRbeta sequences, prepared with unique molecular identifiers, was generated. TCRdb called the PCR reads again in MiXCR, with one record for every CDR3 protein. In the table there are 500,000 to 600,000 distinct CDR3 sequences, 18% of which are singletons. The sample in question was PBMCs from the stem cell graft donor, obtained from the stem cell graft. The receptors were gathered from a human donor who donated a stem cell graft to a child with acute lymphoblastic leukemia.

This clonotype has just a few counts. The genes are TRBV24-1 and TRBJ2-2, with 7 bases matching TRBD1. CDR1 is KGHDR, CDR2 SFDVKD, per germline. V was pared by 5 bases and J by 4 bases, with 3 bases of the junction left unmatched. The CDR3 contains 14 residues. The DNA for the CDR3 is TGTGCCACCAGTGTCGCAGGGGGCACCGGGGAGCTGTTTTTT. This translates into CATSVAGGTGELFF.

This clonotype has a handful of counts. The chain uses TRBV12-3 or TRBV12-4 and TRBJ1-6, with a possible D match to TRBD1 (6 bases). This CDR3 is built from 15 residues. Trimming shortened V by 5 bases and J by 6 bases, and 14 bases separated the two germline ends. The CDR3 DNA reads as TGTGCCAGCAGTCCCTCAGGGACACCTAATTCACCCCTCCACTTT. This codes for CASSPSGTPNSPLHF.

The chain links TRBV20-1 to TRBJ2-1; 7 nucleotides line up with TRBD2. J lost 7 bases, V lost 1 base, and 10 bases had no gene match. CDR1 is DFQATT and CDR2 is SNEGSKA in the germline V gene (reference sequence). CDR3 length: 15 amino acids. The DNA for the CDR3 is TGCAGTGCTAGAGTCTCTAGCGGAGACCATAATGAGCAGTTCTTC. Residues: CSARVSSGDHNEQFF.

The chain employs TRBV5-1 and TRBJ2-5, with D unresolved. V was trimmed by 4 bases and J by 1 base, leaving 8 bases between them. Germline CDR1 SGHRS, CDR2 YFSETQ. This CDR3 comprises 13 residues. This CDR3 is CASSDVLQETQYF. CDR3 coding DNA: TGCGCCAGCAGCGACGTCCTCCAAGAGACCCAGTACTTC.

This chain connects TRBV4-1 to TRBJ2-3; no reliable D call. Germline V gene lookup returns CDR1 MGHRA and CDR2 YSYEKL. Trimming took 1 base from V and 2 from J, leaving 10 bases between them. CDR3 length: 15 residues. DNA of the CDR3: TGCGCCAGCAGCCAAGTTGGTGCGATCACAGATACGCAGTATTTT. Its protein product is CASSQVGAITDTQYF.

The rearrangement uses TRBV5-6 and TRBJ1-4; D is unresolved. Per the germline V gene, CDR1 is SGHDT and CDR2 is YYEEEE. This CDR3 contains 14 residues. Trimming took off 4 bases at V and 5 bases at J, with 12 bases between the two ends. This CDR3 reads CASSPKGRNEKLFF. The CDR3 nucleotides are TGTGCCAGCAGCCCCAAAGGACGGAATGAAAAACTGTTTTTT. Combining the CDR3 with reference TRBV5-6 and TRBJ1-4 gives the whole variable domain DAGVTQSPTHLIKTRGQQVTLRCSPKSGHDTVSWYQQALGQGPQFIFQYYEEEERQRGNFPDRFSGHQFPNYSSELNVNALLLGDSALYLCASSPKGRNEKLFFGSGTQLSVL.

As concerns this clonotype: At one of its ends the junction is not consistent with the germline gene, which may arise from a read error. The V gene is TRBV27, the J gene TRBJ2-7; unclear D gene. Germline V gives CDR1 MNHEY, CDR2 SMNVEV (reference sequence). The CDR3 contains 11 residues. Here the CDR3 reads CASSSGLEQCF. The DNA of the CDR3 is TGTGCCAGCAGTTCCGGCCTCGAGCAGTGCTTC.

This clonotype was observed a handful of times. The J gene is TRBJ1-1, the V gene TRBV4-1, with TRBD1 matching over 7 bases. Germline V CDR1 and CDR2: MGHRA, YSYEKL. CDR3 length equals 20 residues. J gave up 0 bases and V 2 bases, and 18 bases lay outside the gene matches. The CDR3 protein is CASSQIIQGQRAPMNTEAFF. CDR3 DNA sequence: TGCGCCAGCAGCCAAATAATACAGGGGCAAAGAGCCCCAATGAACACTGAAGCTTTCTTT.

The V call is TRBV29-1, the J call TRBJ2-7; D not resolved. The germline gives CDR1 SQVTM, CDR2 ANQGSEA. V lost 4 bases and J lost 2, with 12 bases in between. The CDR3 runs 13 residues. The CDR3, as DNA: TGCAGCGTTGCCGCCGGCACCACCTACGAGCAGTACTTC. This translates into CSVAAGTTYEQYF.

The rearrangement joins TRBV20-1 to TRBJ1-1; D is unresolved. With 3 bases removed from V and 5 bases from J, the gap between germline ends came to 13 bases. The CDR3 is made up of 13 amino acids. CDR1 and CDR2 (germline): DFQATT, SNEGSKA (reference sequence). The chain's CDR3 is CSASHRRRTEAFF. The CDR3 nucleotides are TGCAGTGCTAGCCACCGACGGAGGACTGAAGCTTTCTTT.

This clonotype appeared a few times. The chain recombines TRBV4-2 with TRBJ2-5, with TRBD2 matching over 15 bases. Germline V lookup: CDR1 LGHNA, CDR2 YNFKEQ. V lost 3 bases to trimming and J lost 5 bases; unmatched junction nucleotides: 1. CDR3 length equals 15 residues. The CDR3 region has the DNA TGTGCCAGCAGCCACGGGACTAGCGGGAGGGAGACCCAGTACTTC. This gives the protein CASSHGTSGRETQYF.

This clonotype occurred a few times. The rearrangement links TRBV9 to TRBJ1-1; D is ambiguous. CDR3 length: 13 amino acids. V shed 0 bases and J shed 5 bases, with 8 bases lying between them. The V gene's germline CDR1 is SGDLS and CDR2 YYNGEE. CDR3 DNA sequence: TGTGCCAGCAGCGTAGGTTTCGGGACTGAAGCTTTCTTT. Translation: CASSVGFGTEAFF.

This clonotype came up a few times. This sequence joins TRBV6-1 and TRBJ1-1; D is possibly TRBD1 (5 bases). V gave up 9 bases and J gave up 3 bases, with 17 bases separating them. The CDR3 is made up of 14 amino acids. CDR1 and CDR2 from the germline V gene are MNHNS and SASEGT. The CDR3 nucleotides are TGTGCCAGTCTCCTCCAAGGGGACGACACTGAAGCTTTCTTT. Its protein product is CASLLQGDDTEAFF.

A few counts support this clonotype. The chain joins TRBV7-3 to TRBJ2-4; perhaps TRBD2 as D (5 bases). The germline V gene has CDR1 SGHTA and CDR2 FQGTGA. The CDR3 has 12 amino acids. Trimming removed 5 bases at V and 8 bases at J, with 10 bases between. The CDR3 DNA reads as TGTGCCAGCAGCCCCACCGGGGACATTCAGTACTTC. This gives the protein CASSPTGDIQYF.

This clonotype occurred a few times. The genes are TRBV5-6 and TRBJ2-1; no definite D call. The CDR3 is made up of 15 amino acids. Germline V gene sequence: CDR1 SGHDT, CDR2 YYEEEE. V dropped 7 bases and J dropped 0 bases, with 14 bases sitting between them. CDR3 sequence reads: CASLPGPGSYNEQFF. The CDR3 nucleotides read TGTGCCAGCCTACCTGGGCCGGGCTCCTACAATGAGCAGTTCTTC.

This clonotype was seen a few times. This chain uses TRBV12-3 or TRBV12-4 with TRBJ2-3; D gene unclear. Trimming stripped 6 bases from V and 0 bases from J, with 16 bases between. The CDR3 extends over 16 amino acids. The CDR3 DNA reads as TGTGCCAGCAGCCCCCAGCCCGGTGGGAGCACAGATACGCAGTATTTT. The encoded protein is CASSPQPGGSTDTQYF.

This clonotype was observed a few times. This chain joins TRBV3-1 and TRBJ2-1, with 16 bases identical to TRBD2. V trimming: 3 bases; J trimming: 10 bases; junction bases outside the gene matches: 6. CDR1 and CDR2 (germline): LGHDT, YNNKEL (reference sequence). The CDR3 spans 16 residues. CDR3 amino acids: CASSQGTSGRANEQFF. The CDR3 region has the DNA TGTGCCAGCAGCCAGGGGACTAGCGGGAGGGCCAACGAGCAGTTCTTC.

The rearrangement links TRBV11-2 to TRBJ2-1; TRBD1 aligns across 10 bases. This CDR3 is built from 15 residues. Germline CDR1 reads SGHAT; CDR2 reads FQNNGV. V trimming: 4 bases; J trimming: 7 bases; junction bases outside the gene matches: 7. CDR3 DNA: TGTGCCAGCAGCTCCCGGACAGGGGGGAGGAATGAGCAGTTCTTC. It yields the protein CASSSRTGGRNEQFF.

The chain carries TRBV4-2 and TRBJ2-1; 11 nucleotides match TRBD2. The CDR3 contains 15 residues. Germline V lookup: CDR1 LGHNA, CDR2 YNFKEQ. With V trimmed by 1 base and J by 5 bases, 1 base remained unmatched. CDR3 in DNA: TGTGCCAGCAGCCAAGGACTAGCGGGGCACAATGAGCAGTTCTTC. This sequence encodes CASSQGLAGHNEQFF.

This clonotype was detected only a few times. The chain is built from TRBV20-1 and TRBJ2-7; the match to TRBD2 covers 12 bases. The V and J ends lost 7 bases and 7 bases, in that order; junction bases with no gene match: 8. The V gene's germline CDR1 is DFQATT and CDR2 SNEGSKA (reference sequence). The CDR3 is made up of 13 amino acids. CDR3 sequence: CSVRLAGVWEQYF. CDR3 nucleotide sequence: TGCAGTGTTCGACTAGCGGGAGTCTGGGAGCAGTACTTC.

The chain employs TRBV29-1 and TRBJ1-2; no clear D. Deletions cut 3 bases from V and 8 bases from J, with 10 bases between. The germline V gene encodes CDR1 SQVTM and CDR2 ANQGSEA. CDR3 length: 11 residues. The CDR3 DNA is TGCAGCGTTGAGGAGGAGGGCGGCTACACCTTC. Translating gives CSVEEEGGYTF.

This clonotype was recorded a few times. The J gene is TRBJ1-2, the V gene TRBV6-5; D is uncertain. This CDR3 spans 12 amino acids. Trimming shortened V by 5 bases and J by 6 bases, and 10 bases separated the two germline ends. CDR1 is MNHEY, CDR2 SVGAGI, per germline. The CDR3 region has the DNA TGTGCCAGCAGTACCGGATCGAATGGCTACACCTTC. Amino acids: CASSTGSNGYTF.